Each of the 26 T cell receptor beta chains below was sequenced from the same sample in a study of blood T cell repertoires in COVID-19. Profiling relied on immunoSEQ multiplex PCR, and the TCRdb table lists in-frame clones only, not all of them. The sample includes about 210,000 clones, around 80% seen only once; the top ten take roughly 4.3%. Sequences were obtained from PBMCs or T cells enriched from blood (not recorded which). The receptors shown here come from a man aged 25-40 years with acute COVID-19.

The genes are TRBV4-1 and TRBJ2-7; 8 bases match TRBD1. The CDR3 has 15 residues. CDR1 is MGHRA and CDR2 is YSYEKL in the germline V gene. Unmatched junction bases numbered 10, after V lost 0 bases and J lost 9 bases. The CDR3 loop is CASSQDRTGFKVQYF. Here the CDR3 DNA reads TGCGCCAGCAGCCAAGATAGGACAGGGTTCAAAGTGCAGTACTTC.

The chain combines TRBV4-2 with TRBJ2-2, with D maybe TRBD2 (6 bases). V lost 0 bases, J lost 1 base, and 6 bases lay in between. The CDR3 has 15 amino acids. Germline V lookup: CDR1 LGHNA, CDR2 YNFKEQ. DNA of the CDR3: TGTGCCAGCAGCCAAGAGGGGGGGAACACCGGGGAGCTGTTTTTT. It is translated as CASSQEGGNTGELFF.

J is TRBJ1-1 and V is TRBV7-3; tentative D call: TRBD1 (6 bases). CDR1 is SGHTA, CDR2 FQGTGA, per germline. There are 13 residues in the CDR3. The germline V and J ends were trimmed by 5 bases and 1 base, with 8 bases remaining between them. CDR3 sequence reads: CASSIQGNTEAFF. The CDR3 DNA sequence: TGTGCCAGCAGCATACAGGGGAACACTGAAGCTTTCTTT.

This clone was recorded once. This chain uses TRBV28 with TRBJ2-7; D perhaps matches TRBD1 (6 bases). CDR1 and CDR2 from the germline V gene are MDHEN and SYDVKM. Trimming left V 5 bases short and J 0 bases short, with 14 bases between. The CDR3 extends over 15 amino acids. The CDR3 DNA sequence: TGTGCCAGCAGTGCACAGGGCCCCGGCTCCTACGAGCAGTACTTC. This codes for CASSAQGPGSYEQYF.

The sample holds a few counts of this clone. The chain carries TRBV4-2 and TRBJ1-5; no clear D gene. CDR1 LGHNA and CDR2 YNFKEQ come from the germline V gene. This CDR3 is built from 15 residues. With 4 bases removed from V and 6 bases from J, the gap between germline ends came to 16 bases. The CDR3 loop is CASSPEAGSIQPQHF. Written as DNA, the CDR3 is TGTGCCAGCAGCCCTGAGGCCGGGTCGATTCAGCCCCAGCATTTT.

V gene TRBV5-1 combines with J gene TRBJ2-1; D gene ambiguous. V shed 0 bases and J shed 3 bases, with 4 bases lying between them. Germline CDR1 SGHRS, CDR2 YFSETQ. The CDR3 totals 13 residues. The CDR3 loop is CASSLGSYNEQFF. The DNA for the CDR3 is TGCGCCAGCAGCTTGGGCAGCTACAATGAGCAGTTCTTC.

This clone was counted once. The CDR3, as DNA: TGCGCCAGCAGCAGGACAGGGCTAGGCACCGGGGAGCTGTTTTTT. Translation gives CASSRTGLGTGELFF. This chain joins TRBV5-1 and TRBJ2-2, with TRBD1 identical over 8 bases. The V gene's germline CDR1 is SGHRS and CDR2 YFSETQ. Unmatched junction bases numbered 6, after V lost 4 bases and J lost 4 bases. The CDR3 contains 15 residues.

Concerning this clone: Other nucleotide sequences from this sample produce the same CDR3. The chain carries TRBV12-3 or TRBV12-4 and TRBJ1-6; D remains ambiguous. V lost 5 bases and J lost 7, with 9 bases in between. The CDR3 length is 13 residues. The CDR3, as DNA: TGTGCCAGCAGTCTAACCGGGAATTCACCCCTCCACTTT. Protein sequence: CASSLTGNSPLHF.

The chain has TRBV19 and TRBJ1-5; no clear D. Germline CDR1 reads LNHDA; CDR2 reads SQIVND (reference sequence). V shed 5 bases and J shed 4 bases, with 15 bases lying between them. The CDR3 runs to 15 residues. The DNA of the CDR3 is TGTGCCAGTAGTGCTCCTATGAAGTGGAATCAGCCCCAGCATTTT. Translation gives CASSAPMKWNQPQHF.

Only one count was recorded for this clone. V usage is TRBV5-6 and J usage is TRBJ2-1, with TRBD1 matching 8 bases. V dropped 4 bases and J dropped 6; count of bases not matched to a gene: 9. Per the germline V gene, CDR1 is SGHDT and CDR2 is YYEEEE. The CDR3 contains 15 residues. The CDR3: CASSAPRGLLNEQFF. The CDR3 DNA is TGTGCCAGCAGCGCCCCCAGGGGGCTGCTCAATGAGCAGTTCTTC.

The chain has TRBV7-2 and TRBJ2-3; weak D call: TRBD2 (7 bases). CDR1 is SGHTA and CDR2 is FQGNSA in the germline V gene. The CDR3 sequence is 16 residues long. V lost 2 bases to trimming and J lost 4 bases, with 16 bases between them. Written as DNA, the CDR3 is TGTGCCAGCAGCTTATCAAGGGGGGGGCCCTCAGATACGCAGTATTTT. Translation: CASSLSRGGPSDTQYF.

The genes are TRBV5-7 and TRBJ2-7; a possible D gene is TRBD1 (6 bases). TRBV5-7 is an ORF; its function is uncertain. The CDR3 sequence is 18 residues long. V lost 4 bases to trimming and J lost 1 base, with 24 bases between them. The CDR3, as DNA: TGTGCCAGCAGCCGAGAGATTCAGACAGGATCGAGTTCCTACGAGCAGTACTTC. This sequence encodes CASSREIQTGSSSYEQYF.

This clone appeared a single time. The genes are TRBV5-1 and TRBJ1-3, with D unclear. Germline V gives CDR1 SGHRS, CDR2 YFSETQ. The CDR3 totals 15 residues. The V end lost 0 bases, the J end lost 0 bases, and 7 bases lay between the germline ends. As DNA, the CDR3 is TGCGCCAGCAGCTTGGGGTCGGTCTCTGGAAACACCATATATTTT. This sequence encodes CASSLGSVSGNTIYF.

V usage is TRBV7-6 and J usage is TRBJ2-5, with a possible D match to TRBD1 (6 bases). Germline CDR1 and CDR2: SGHVS and FNYEAQ. The CDR3 is made up of 15 amino acids. V was pared by 4 bases and J by 1 base, with 13 bases between. CDR3: CASSSFQGSQETQYF. In DNA, the CDR3 is TGTGCCAGCAGCTCTTTTCAGGGGTCCCAAGAGACCCAGTACTTC. Together with reference TRBV7-6 and TRBJ2-5, the CDR3 gives the full variable domain: GAGVSQSPRYKVTKRGQDVALRCDPISGHVSLYWYRQALGQGPEFLTYFNYEAQQDKSGLPNDRFSAERPEGSISTLTIQRTEQRDSAMYRCASSSFQGSQETQYFGPGTRLLVL.

In this sample, this clone turned up once. The chain carries TRBV2 and TRBJ2-1; D may be TRBD2 (5 bases). This CDR3 region has 14 residues. The germline V gene encodes CDR1 SNHLY and CDR2 FYNNEI. The germline V and J ends were trimmed by 8 bases and 6 bases, with 17 bases remaining between them. The CDR3 sequence is CASVTMIGSNEQFF. In nucleotides, the CDR3 is TGTGCCAGCGTAACGATGATAGGGAGCAATGAGCAGTTCTTC.

In this sample, this clone turned up a few times. This sequence joins TRBV18 and TRBJ2-1; 7 nucleotides line up with TRBD1. This CDR3 contains 15 residues. Germline V lookup: CDR1 KGHSH, CDR2 LQKENI. J gave up 5 bases and V 6 bases, and 10 bases lay outside the gene matches. CDR3 nucleotide sequence: TGTGCCAGCTCGGGGCCGGGACAGCCGAACAATGAGCAGTTCTTC. It is translated as CASSGPGQPNNEQFF.

J is TRBJ2-1 and V is TRBV13; 9 nucleotides match TRBD2. V lost 5 bases, J lost 7 bases, and 12 bases stayed unmatched. The CDR3 totals 16 residues. Germline CDR1 reads PRHDT; CDR2 reads FYEKMQ (reference sequence). The CDR3 DNA reads as TGTGCCAGCAGCCCGGAGGTACTAGCGGGCAGGAATGAGCAGTTCTTC. Translating gives CASSPEVLAGRNEQFF.

The V gene is TRBV9, the J gene TRBJ1-5; D unresolved. The germline V and J ends were trimmed by 5 bases and 2 bases, with 14 bases remaining between them. The CDR3 totals 15 residues. The V gene's germline CDR1 is SGDLS and CDR2 YYNGEE. The CDR3 sequence is CASSHDEGRNQPQHF. The CDR3 region has the DNA TGTGCCAGCAGTCACGATGAGGGTCGCAATCAGCCCCAGCATTTT.

This clone was found a few times. The J gene is TRBJ1-6, the V gene TRBV9; a possible D gene is TRBD1 (5 bases). The V gene lost 0 bases and the J gene lost 7 bases, with 14 bases spanning the gap. This CDR3 is built from 16 residues. Germline V gene data show CDR1 as SGDLS and CDR2 as YYNGEE. CDR3 nucleotide sequence: TGTGCCAGCAGCGTAGGGTTCCCTGGGGGGAATTCACCCCTCCACTTT. Its protein is CASSVGFPGGNSPLHF. Supplemented by reference TRBV9 and TRBJ1-6, the full variable domain reads DSGVTQTPKHLITATGQRVTLRCSPRSGDLSVYWYQQSLDQGLQFLIQYYNGEERAKGNILERFSAQQFPDLHSELNLSSLELGDSALYFCASSVGFPGGNSPLHFGNGTRLTVT.

As to this clone: This could be a read error, since a much larger clone is one nucleotide away. The chain employs TRBV7-6 and TRBJ1-6, with TRBD1 as a possible D gene (6 bases). Per germline, CDR1 SGHVS and CDR2 FNYEAQ. This CDR3 contains 14 residues. Trimming left V 1 base short and J 7 bases short, with 8 bases between. The CDR3 region has the DNA TGTGCCAGCAGCTTAGGGACAGACAATTCACCCCTCCACTTT. Amino acids: CASSLGTDNSPLHF. Full variable domain (rest looked up from reference TRBV7-6 and TRBJ1-6): GAGVSQSPRYKVTKRGQDVALRCDPISGHVSLYWYRQALGQGPEFLTYFNYEAQQDKSGLPNDRFSAERPEGSISTLTIQRTEQRDSAMYRCASSLGTDNSPLHFGNGTRLTVT.

The chain joins TRBV7-9 to TRBJ2-7; D may be TRBD1 (5 bases). The CDR3 is 14 amino acids. Trimming removed 8 bases from V and 2 bases from J, with 16 bases in between. Germline CDR1 and CDR2: SEHNR and FQNEAQ (reference sequence). CDR3 DNA: TGTGCCAGCGGCGAGGCGACAGCCCCCTACGAGCAGTACTTC. Its translation: CASGEATAPYEQYF.

The rearrangement uses TRBV29-1 and TRBJ1-1, with 10 positions matching TRBD1. V was pared by 2 bases and J by 4 bases, with 7 bases of the junction left unmatched. Germline values: CDR1 SQVTM, CDR2 ANQGSEA. CDR3 size: 15 residues. CDR3 nucleotides: TGCAGCGTTGAAAGGGGACAGGGGATGAGCACTGAAGCTTTCTTT. Translated, it gives CSVERGQGMSTEAFF.

The rearrangement links TRBV4-1 to TRBJ2-2, with TRBD2 as a possible D gene (5 bases). Trimming took 0 bases from V and 6 from J, leaving 11 bases between them. The length of the CDR3 is 15 residues. Germline values: CDR1 MGHRA, CDR2 YSYEKL. CDR3 protein: CASSQEELVPGELFF. For the CDR3, the DNA is TGCGCCAGCAGCCAAGAGGAACTAGTCCCCGGGGAGCTGTTTTTT.

The V gene is TRBV4-2, the J gene TRBJ2-7, with a tentative D call TRBD1 (6 bases). The germline V and J ends were trimmed by 1 base and 1 base, with 11 bases remaining between them. Germline V gene lookup returns CDR1 LGHNA and CDR2 YNFKEQ. The CDR3 is 15 amino acids. CDR3 residues: CASSQAPDSSYEQYF. CDR3 bases: TGTGCCAGCAGCCAAGCCCCGGACAGTTCCTACGAGCAGTACTTC.

This chain connects TRBV10-3 to TRBJ2-3, with 7 bases lining up with TRBD2. This CDR3 comprises 16 residues. Germline CDR1 is ENHRY and CDR2 is SYGVKD. Trimming cost V 4 bases and J 1 base; bases outside gene matches: 8. Here the CDR3 reads CAISGALSGGTDTQYF. The DNA for the CDR3 is TGTGCCATCAGTGGAGCACTAAGCGGGGGCACAGATACGCAGTATTTT.

The CDR3 loop is CASSLKTGELFF. DNA of the CDR3: TGTGCCAGCAGTTTAAAAACCGGGGAGCTGTTTTTT. The J gene is TRBJ2-2, the V gene TRBV6-5; D is unresolved. V was trimmed by 4 bases and J by 5 bases, leaving 5 bases between them. The CDR3 loop spans 12 amino acids. CDR1 is MNHEY and CDR2 is SVGAGI in the germline V gene.